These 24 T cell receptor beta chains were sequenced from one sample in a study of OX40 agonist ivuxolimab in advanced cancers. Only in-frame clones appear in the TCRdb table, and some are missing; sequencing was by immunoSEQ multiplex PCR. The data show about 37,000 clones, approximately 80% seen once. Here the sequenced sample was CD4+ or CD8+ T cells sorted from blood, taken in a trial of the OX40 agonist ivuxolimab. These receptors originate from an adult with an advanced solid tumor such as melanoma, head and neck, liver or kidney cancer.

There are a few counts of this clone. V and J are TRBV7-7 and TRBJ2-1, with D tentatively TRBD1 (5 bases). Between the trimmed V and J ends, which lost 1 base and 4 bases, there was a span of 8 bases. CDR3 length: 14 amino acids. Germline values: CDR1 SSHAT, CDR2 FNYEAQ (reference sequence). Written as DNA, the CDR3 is TGTGCCAGCAGCTTAGAGGGGCGGTACAATGAGCAGTTCTTC. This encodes CASSLEGRYNEQFF. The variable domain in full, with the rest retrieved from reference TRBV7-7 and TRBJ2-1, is GAGVSQSPRYKVTKRGQDVTLRCDPISSHATLYWYQQALGQGPEFLTYFNYEAQPDKSGLPSDRFSAERPEGSISTLTIQRTEQRDSAMYRCASSLEGRYNEQFFGPGTRLTVL.

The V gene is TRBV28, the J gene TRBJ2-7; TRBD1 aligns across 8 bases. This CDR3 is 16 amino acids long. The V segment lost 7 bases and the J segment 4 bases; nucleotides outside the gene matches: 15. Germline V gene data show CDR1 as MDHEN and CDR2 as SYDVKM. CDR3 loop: CASISLGSGGRYEQYF. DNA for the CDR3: TGTGCCAGCATCTCTCTGGGTTCAGGGGGCAGGTACGAGCAGTACTTC. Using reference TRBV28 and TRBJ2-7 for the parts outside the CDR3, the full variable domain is DVKVTQSSRYLVKRTGEKVFLECVQDMDHENMFWYRQDPGLGLRLIYFSYDVKMKEKGDIPEGYSVSREKKERFSLILESASTNQTSMYLCASISLGSGGRYEQYFGPGTRLTVT.

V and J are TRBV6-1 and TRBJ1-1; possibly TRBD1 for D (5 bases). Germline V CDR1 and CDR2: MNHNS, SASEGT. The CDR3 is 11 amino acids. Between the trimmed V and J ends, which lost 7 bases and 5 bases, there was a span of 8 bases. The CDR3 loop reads CASIWGTEAFF. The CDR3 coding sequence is TGTGCCAGCATTTGGGGGACTGAAGCTTTCTTT.

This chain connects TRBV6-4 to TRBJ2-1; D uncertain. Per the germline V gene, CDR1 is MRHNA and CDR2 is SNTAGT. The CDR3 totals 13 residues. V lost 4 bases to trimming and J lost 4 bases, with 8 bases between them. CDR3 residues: CASSVRPYNEQFF. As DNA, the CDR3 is TGTGCCAGCAGTGTAAGGCCTTACAATGAGCAGTTCTTC.

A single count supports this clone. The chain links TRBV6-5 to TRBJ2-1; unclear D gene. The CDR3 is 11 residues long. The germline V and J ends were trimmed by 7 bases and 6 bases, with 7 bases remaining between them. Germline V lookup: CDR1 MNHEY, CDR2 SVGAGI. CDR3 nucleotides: TGTGCCAGCACCCGCGCCAATGAGCAGTTCTTC. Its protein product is CASTRANEQFF.

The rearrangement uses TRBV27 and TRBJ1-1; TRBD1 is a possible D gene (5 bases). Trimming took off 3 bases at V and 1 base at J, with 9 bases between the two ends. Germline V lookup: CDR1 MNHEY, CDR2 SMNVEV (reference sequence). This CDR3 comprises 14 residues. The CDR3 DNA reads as TGTGCCAGCAGTTTGGCTGGGGGGAACACTGAAGCTTTCTTT. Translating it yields CASSLAGGNTEAFF.

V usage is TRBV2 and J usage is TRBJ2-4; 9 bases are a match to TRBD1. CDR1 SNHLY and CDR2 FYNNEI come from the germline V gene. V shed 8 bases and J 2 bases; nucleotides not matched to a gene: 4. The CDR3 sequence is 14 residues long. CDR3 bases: TGTGCCAGCCGGGACAGGGTGACCAAAAACATTCAGTACTTC. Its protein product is CASRDRVTKNIQYF.

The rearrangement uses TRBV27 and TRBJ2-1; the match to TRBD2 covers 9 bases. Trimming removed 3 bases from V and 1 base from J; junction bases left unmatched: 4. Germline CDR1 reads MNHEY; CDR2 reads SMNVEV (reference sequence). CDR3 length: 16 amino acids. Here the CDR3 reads CASSFGAGGSYNEQFF. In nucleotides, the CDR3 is TGTGCCAGCAGTTTTGGAGCGGGAGGTTCCTACAATGAGCAGTTCTTC.

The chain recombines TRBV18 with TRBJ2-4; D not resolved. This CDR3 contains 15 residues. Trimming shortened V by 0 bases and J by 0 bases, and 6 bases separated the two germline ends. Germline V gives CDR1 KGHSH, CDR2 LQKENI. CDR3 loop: CASSPPDLAKNIQYF. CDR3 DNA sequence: TGTGCCAGCTCACCACCGGACCTAGCCAAAAACATTCAGTACTTC.

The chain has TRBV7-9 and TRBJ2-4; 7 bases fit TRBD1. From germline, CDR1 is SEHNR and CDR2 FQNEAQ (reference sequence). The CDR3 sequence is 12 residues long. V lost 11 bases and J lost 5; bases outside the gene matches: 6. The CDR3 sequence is CAVPTGENIQYF. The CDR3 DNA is TGTGCCGTCCCAACAGGGGAAAACATTCAGTACTTC.

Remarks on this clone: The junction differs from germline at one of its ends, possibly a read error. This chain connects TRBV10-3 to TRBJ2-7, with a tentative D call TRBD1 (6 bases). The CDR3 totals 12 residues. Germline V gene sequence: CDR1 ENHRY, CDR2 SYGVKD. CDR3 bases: TGTGCCACCATGGACAGATCCTGCGAGCAGTACTTC. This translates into CATMDRSCEQYF.

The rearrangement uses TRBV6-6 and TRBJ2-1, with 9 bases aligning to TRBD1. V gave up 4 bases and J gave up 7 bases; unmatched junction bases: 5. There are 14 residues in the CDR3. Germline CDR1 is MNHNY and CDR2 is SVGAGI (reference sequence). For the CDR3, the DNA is TGTGCCAGCAGTTCCGGGACAGGGTTAAATGAGCAGTTCTTC. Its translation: CASSSGTGLNEQFF.

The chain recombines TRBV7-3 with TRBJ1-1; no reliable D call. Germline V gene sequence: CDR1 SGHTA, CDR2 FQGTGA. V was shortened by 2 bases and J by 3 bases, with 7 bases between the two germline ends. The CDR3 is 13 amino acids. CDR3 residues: CASSLWQDTEAFF. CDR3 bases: TGTGCCAGCAGCTTATGGCAGGACACTGAAGCTTTCTTT.

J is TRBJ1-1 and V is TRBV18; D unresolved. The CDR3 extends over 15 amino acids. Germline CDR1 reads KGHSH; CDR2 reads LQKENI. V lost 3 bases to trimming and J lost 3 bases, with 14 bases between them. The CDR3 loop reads CASSPHPDPDTEAFF. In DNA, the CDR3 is TGTGCCAGCTCACCCCACCCGGATCCGGACACTGAAGCTTTCTTT.

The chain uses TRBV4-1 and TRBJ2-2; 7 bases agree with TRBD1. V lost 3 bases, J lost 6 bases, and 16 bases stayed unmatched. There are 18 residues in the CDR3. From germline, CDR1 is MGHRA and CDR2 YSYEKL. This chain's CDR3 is CASSHLLTGTERPGELFF. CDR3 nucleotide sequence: TGCGCCAGCAGCCACCTCCTCACCGGGACAGAAAGGCCCGGGGAGCTGTTTTTT.

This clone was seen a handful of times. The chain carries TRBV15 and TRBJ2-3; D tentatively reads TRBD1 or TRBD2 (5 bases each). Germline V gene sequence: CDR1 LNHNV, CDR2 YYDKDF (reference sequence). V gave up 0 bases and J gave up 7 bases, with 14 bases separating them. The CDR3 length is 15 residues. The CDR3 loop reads CATSRDLGALNTQYF. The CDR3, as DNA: TGTGCCACCAGCAGAGATCTCGGGGCACTAAATACGCAGTATTTT.

The CDR3 nucleotides are TGTGCCAGCAGCGGGGAGACTAGCGGGAGTTACGAGCAGTACTTC. This sequence encodes CASSGETSGSYEQYF. V gene TRBV9 combines with J gene TRBJ2-7; 12 positions agree with TRBD2. In germline, CDR1 is SGDLS, CDR2 YYNGEE. The CDR3 covers 15 residues. V was clipped by 3 bases and J by 4 bases; unmatched bases: 5.

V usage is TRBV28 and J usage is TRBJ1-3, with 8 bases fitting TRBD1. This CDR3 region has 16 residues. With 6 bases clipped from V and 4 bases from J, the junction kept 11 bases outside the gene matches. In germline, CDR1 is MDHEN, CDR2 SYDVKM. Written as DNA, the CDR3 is TGTGCCAGCAGACCCGGGACAGGAGTATGGGGAAACACCATATATTTT. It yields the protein CASRPGTGVWGNTIYF.

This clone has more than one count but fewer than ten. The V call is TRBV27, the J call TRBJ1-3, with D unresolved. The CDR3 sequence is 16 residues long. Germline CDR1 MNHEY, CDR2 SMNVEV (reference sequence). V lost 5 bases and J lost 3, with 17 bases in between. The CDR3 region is CASSPSVTESGNTIYF. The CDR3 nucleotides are TGTGCCAGCAGTCCCTCGGTGACGGAGAGTGGAAACACCATATATTTT.

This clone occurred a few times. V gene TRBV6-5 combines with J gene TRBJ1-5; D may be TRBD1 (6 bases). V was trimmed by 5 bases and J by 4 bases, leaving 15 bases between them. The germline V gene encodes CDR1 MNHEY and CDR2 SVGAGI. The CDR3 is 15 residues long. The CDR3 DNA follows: TGTGCCAGCAGTCTCGACAGGAACAATAATCAGCCCCAGCATTTT. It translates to CASSLDRNNNQPQHF.

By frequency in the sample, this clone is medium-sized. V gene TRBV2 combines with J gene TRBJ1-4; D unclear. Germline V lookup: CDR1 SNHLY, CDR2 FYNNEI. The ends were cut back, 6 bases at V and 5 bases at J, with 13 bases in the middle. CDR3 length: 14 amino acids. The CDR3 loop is CASRDQMTNEKLFF. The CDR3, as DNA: TGTGCCAGCAGGGACCAAATGACGAATGAAAAACTGTTTTTT.

The CDR3 DNA sequence: TGTGCCAGCAGCCTTAACAAGTTTTCAACTAATGAAAAACTGTTTTTT. Encoded protein: CASSLNKFSTNEKLFF. This sequence joins TRBV7-2 and TRBJ1-4; D unresolved. Looked up from germline, CDR1 is SGHTA and CDR2 is FQGNSA. This CDR3 is built from 16 residues. V was pared by 5 bases and J by 0 bases, with 13 bases between.

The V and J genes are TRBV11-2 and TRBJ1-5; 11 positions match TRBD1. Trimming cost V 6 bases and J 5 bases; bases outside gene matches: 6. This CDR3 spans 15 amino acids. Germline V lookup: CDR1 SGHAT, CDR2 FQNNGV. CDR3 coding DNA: TGTGCCAGCAGTTTGGGGACAGGGGGTTATCAGCCCCAGCATTTT. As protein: CASSLGTGGYQPQHF.

The CDR3 is CASSLTGEAFF. Written as DNA, the CDR3 is TGTGCCAGCAGCTTAACAGGGGAAGCTTTCTTT. This rearrangement joins TRBV7-8 to TRBJ1-1, with D possibly being TRBD1 (6 bases). The ends were cut back, 2 bases at V and 8 bases at J, with 6 bases in the middle. Per the germline V gene, CDR1 is SGHVS and CDR2 is FQNEAQ. This CDR3 contains 11 residues.